Listed below are T cell receptor beta chains from one sample, sequenced in a study of Ad26.COV2.S vaccination and SARS-CoV-2 variants. Assay used: immunoSEQ multiplex PCR; TCRdb lists only in-frame clones, some missing. The table has about 410,000 clones, about 89% seen once. The sample consisted of peripheral blood, taken in a trial of Ad26.COV2.S vaccine versus placebo. Receptors were obtained from a person between 18 and 65 years old who received the Ad26.COV2.S COVID-19 vaccine or a placebo. Each CDR3 is given without its conserved first and last residue. The D gene is left open where the match is weak.

v_call: TRBV15; cdr3_length: 12; j_call: TRBJ1-5; d_call: .; cdr3_aa: ATSRGRGGQPQH
v_call: TRBV12-3/TRBV12-4; cdr3_length: 11; j_call: TRBJ2-7; d_call: TRBD1; cdr3_aa: ASSHGTGGKQY
v_call: TRBV6-4; cdr3_length: 14; j_call: TRBJ2-3; d_call: TRBD2; cdr3_aa: ASSTGTSGITDTQY
v_call: TRBV23-1; cdr3_length: 12; j_call: TRBJ1-1; d_call: .; cdr3_aa: ASSHGNLDTEAF
v_call: TRBV30; cdr3_length: 16; j_call: TRBJ2-2; d_call: TRBD2; cdr3_aa: AWSVTRQTSPNTGELF
v_call: TRBV29-1; cdr3_length: 12; j_call: TRBJ2-1; d_call: .; cdr3_aa: SVVLAQTRNEQF
v_call: TRBV18; cdr3_length: 12; j_call: TRBJ2-5; d_call: TRBD2; cdr3_aa: ASSTGTSSETQY
v_call: TRBV7-9; cdr3_length: 12; j_call: TRBJ1-1; d_call: .; cdr3_aa: ASSNYDAGTEAF
v_call: TRBV7-2; cdr3_length: 14; j_call: TRBJ1-1; d_call: TRBD1; cdr3_aa: ASSLERGQFGTEAF
v_call: TRBV4-3; cdr3_length: 12; j_call: TRBJ1-1; d_call: .; cdr3_aa: ASSQEDRNTEAF
v_call: TRBV2; cdr3_length: 12; j_call: TRBJ2-1; d_call: .; cdr3_aa: ASTPPGLSNEQF
v_call: TRBV6-1; cdr3_length: 13; j_call: TRBJ2-3; d_call: TRBD2; cdr3_aa: ASSESWGGSDTQY
v_call: TRBV11-2; cdr3_length: 13; j_call: TRBJ2-5; d_call: TRBD1; cdr3_aa: ASSPRTGGRETQY
v_call: TRBV10-3; cdr3_length: 10; j_call: TRBJ2-5; d_call: .; cdr3_aa: AIDSGGETQY
v_call: TRBV30; cdr3_length: 11; j_call: TRBJ1-5; d_call: .; cdr3_aa: AWSGGDNQPQH
v_call: TRBV7-7; cdr3_length: 11; j_call: TRBJ2-1; d_call: .; cdr3_aa: ASSPTEVGEQF
v_call: TRBV7-2; cdr3_length: 13; j_call: TRBJ2-7; d_call: TRBD2; cdr3_aa: ASSSTSGSGYEQY
v_call: TRBV9; cdr3_length: 16; j_call: TRBJ2-3; d_call: TRBD1; cdr3_aa: ASSVGVGGGAQGGTQY
v_call: TRBV13; cdr3_length: 13; j_call: TRBJ1-1; d_call: TRBD1; cdr3_aa: ASSNRGEKNTEAF
v_call: TRBV7-3; cdr3_length: 15; j_call: TRBJ2-1; d_call: TRBD2; cdr3_aa: ASSLTRLAESPNEQF
v_call: TRBV13; cdr3_length: 13; j_call: TRBJ2-3; d_call: TRBD2; cdr3_aa: ASSPNWDYTDTQY
v_call: TRBV5-1; cdr3_length: 15; j_call: TRBJ2-7; d_call: TRBD2; cdr3_aa: ASSLGLAGVTTYEQY
v_call: TRBV6-6; cdr3_length: 11; j_call: TRBJ1-2; d_call: .; cdr3_aa: ASNRGYDYGYT
v_call: TRBV11-2; cdr3_length: 12; j_call: TRBJ2-3; d_call: .; cdr3_aa: ASSSRGGSDTQY
v_call: TRBV6-6; cdr3_length: 13; j_call: TRBJ2-1; d_call: TRBD1; cdr3_aa: ASSKPRDSYNEQF
v_call: TRBV10-3; cdr3_length: 11; j_call: TRBJ1-1; d_call: .; cdr3_aa: AIRGTLDGEAF
v_call: TRBV12-3/TRBV12-4; cdr3_length: 10; j_call: TRBJ1-2; d_call: .; cdr3_aa: ASQGGNYGYT
v_call: TRBV9; cdr3_length: 13; j_call: TRBJ2-5; d_call: TRBD2; cdr3_aa: ASGGEREGEETQY
v_call: TRBV19; cdr3_length: 13; j_call: TRBJ1-5; d_call: .; cdr3_aa: ASSITGIGNQPQH
v_call: TRBV7-8; cdr3_length: 15; j_call: TRBJ1-1; d_call: TRBD1; cdr3_aa: ASRLSGPAGGYTEAF
v_call: TRBV3-1/TRBV3-2; cdr3_length: 13; j_call: TRBJ1-3; d_call: TRBD1; cdr3_aa: ASSQDRVAGNTIY
v_call: TRBV3-1/TRBV3-2; cdr3_length: 15; j_call: TRBJ1-4; d_call: TRBD1; cdr3_aa: ASSQGAFRDRSEKLF
v_call: TRBV9; cdr3_length: 12; j_call: TRBJ2-7; d_call: TRBD1; cdr3_aa: ASSKRQGAYEQY
v_call: TRBV5-5; cdr3_length: 11; j_call: TRBJ2-1; d_call: .; cdr3_aa: ASSLLVLNEQF
v_call: TRBV24-1; cdr3_length: 15; j_call: TRBJ2-3; d_call: .; cdr3_aa: ATSDVPPRVYTDTQY
v_call: TRBV6-5; cdr3_length: 12; j_call: TRBJ2-2; d_call: .; cdr3_aa: ASSPGRAVGELF
v_call: TRBV6-2/TRBV6-3; cdr3_length: 14; j_call: TRBJ2-3; d_call: TRBD2; cdr3_aa: ASSPGLAGGTDTQY
v_call: TRBV12-3/TRBV12-4; cdr3_length: 10; j_call: TRBJ2-7; d_call: TRBD1; cdr3_aa: ASSTRQGAQY
v_call: TRBV18; cdr3_length: 16; j_call: TRBJ1-5; d_call: .; cdr3_aa: ASSPGSSAGARSQPQH
v_call: TRBV30; cdr3_length: 10; j_call: TRBJ2-7; d_call: .; cdr3_aa: AWSVGRYEQY
v_call: TRBV19; cdr3_length: 16; j_call: TRBJ2-3; d_call: .; cdr3_aa: ASSIGFMDSPPTDTQY
v_call: TRBV29-1; cdr3_length: 10; j_call: TRBJ1-2; d_call: .; cdr3_aa: SAWTVLYGYT
v_call: TRBV18; cdr3_length: 10; j_call: TRBJ2-3; d_call: .; cdr3_aa: ASSAERDTQY
v_call: TRBV5-4; cdr3_length: 13; j_call: TRBJ2-3; d_call: TRBD2; cdr3_aa: ASSLWGGDTDTQY
v_call: TRBV6-6; cdr3_length: 14; j_call: TRBJ2-3; d_call: TRBD1; cdr3_aa: ASSPNRGPSTDTQY
v_call: TRBV18; cdr3_length: 13; j_call: TRBJ1-1; d_call: .; cdr3_aa: ASSPLPGENTEAF
v_call: TRBV5-6; cdr3_length: 13; j_call: TRBJ2-7; d_call: TRBD1; cdr3_aa: ASSSTGTGYYEQY
v_call: TRBV11-3; cdr3_length: 14; j_call: TRBJ2-2; d_call: .; cdr3_aa: ASSLAQFANTGELF
v_call: TRBV4-1; cdr3_length: 15; j_call: TRBJ1-5; d_call: TRBD1; cdr3_aa: ASSQDKFGTGAQPQH
v_call: TRBV7-9; cdr3_length: 11; j_call: TRBJ1-1; d_call: .; cdr3_aa: ASSPLPNTEAF
v_call: TRBV28; cdr3_length: 10; j_call: TRBJ2-7; d_call: .; cdr3_aa: ASNIGPYEQY
v_call: TRBV4-2; cdr3_length: 14; j_call: TRBJ2-3; d_call: .; cdr3_aa: ASSQGEGMPTDTQY
v_call: TRBV30; cdr3_length: 9; j_call: TRBJ1-2; d_call: .; cdr3_aa: AWSLGYGYT
v_call: TRBV21-1; cdr3_length: 14; j_call: TRBJ2-1; d_call: .; cdr3_aa: APGGLGRCRHNEQF
v_call: TRBV6-6; cdr3_length: 12; j_call: TRBJ2-2; d_call: .; cdr3_aa: ASSYDENTGELF
v_call: TRBV6-1; cdr3_length: 13; j_call: TRBJ2-7; d_call: .; cdr3_aa: ASSEEGSTSDEQY
v_call: TRBV30; cdr3_length: 11; j_call: TRBJ1-1; d_call: .; cdr3_aa: AWRRDISTEAF
v_call: TRBV19; cdr3_length: 13; j_call: TRBJ1-1; d_call: TRBD1; cdr3_aa: ASSRVGQVNTEAF
v_call: TRBV6-2/TRBV6-3; cdr3_length: 13; j_call: TRBJ2-1; d_call: .; cdr3_aa: ASTPGSAPYNEQF
v_call: TRBV30; cdr3_length: 11; j_call: TRBJ1-2; d_call: .; cdr3_aa: AWSVRRDYGYT